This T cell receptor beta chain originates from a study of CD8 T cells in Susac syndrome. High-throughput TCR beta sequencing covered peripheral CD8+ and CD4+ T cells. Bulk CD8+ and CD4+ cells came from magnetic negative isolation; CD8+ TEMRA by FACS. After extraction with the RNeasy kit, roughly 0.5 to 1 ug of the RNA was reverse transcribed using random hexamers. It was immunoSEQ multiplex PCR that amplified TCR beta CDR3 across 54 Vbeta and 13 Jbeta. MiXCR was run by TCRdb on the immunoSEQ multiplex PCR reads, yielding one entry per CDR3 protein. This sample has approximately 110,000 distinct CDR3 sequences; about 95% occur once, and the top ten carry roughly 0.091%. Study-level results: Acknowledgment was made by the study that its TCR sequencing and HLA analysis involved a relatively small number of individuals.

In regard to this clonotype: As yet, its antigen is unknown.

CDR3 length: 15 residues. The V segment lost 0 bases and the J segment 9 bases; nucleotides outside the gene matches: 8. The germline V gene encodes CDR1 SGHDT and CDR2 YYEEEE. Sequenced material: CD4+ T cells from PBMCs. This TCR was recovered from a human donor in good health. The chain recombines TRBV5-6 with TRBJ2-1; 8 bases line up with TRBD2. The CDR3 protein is CASSLAGGRTGEQFF. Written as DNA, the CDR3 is TGTGCCAGCAGCTTGGCGGGCGGGAGGACCGGTGAGCAGTTCTTC.